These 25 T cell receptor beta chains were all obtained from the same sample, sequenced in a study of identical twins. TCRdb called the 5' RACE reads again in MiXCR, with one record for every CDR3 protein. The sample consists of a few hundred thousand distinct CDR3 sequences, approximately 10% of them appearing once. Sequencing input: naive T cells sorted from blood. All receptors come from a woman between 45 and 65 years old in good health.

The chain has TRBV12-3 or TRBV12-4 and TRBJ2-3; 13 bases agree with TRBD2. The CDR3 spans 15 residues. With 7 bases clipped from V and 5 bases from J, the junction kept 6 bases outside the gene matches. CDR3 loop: CASKLGLAGVDTQYF. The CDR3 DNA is TGTGCCAGCAAGCTAGGACTAGCGGGAGTAGATACGCAGTATTTT.

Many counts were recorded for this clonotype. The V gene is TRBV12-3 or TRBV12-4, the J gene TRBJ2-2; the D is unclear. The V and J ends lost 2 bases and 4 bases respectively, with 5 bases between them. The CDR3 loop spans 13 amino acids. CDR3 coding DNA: TGTGCCAGCAGTTTATCCCGCACCGGGGAGCTGTTTTTT. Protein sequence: CASSLSRTGELFF.

The CDR3 loop is CASSFGGTVVRAFF. Here the CDR3 DNA reads TGTGCCAGCAGCTTTGGTGGGACAGTCGTTCGAGCTTTCTTT. This chain uses TRBV11-3 with TRBJ1-1; the match to TRBD1 covers 7 bases. V was clipped by 3 bases and J by 10 bases; unmatched bases: 11. Germline CDR1 and CDR2: SGHNT and YENEEA. This CDR3 region has 14 residues.

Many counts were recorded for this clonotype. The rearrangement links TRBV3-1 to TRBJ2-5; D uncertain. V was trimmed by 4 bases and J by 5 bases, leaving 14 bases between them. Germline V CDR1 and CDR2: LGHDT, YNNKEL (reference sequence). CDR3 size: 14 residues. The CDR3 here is CASSPMQNGETQYF. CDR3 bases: TGTGCCAGCAGCCCTATGCAAAATGGTGAGACCCAGTACTTC.

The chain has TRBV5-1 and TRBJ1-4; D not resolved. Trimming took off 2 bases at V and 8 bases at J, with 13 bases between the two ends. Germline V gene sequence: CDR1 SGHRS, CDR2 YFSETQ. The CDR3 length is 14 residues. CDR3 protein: CASSFRLGGEKLFF. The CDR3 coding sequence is TGCGCCAGCAGCTTTAGGTTGGGAGGCGAAAAACTGTTTTTT.

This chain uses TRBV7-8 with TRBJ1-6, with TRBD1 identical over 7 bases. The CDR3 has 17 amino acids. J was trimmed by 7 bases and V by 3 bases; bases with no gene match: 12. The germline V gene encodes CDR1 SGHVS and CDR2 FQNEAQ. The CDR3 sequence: CASSLSSRGTANSPLHF. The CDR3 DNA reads TGTGCCAGCAGCTTGTCTTCCAGAGGGACAGCGAATTCACCCCTCCACTTT. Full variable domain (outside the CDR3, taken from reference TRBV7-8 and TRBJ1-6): GAGVSQSPRYKVAKRGQDVALRCDPISGHVSLFWYQQALGQGPEFLTYFQNEAQLDKSGLPSDRFFAERPEGSVSTLKIQRTQQEDSAVYLCASSLSSRGTANSPLHFGNGTRLTVT.

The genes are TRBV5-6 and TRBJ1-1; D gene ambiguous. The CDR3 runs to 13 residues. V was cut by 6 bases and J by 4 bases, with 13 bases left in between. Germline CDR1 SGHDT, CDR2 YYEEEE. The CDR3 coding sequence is TGTGCCAGCATACGGGATAGGGCCACTGAAGCTTTCTTT. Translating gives CASIRDRATEAFF.

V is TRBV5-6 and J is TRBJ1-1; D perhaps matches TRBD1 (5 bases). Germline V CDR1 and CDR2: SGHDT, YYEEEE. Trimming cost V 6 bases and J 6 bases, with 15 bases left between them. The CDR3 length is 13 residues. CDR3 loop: CASTFRVFAEAFF. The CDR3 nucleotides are TGTGCCAGCACCTTCAGGGTTTTCGCTGAAGCTTTCTTT.

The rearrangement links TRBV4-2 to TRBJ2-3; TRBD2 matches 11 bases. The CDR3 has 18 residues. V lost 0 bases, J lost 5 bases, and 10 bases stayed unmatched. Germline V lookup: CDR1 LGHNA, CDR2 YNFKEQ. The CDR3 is CASSQDMLAGGTGDTQYF. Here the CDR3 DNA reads TGTGCCAGCAGCCAAGATATGTTAGCGGGAGGGACCGGAGATACGCAGTATTTT.

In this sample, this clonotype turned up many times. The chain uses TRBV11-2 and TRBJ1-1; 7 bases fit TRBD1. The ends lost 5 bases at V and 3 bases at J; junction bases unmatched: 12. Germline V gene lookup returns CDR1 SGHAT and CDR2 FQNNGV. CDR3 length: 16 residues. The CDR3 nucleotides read TGTGCCAGCAGCGCATTGAGACAGGGCAGGCACACTGAAGCTTTCTTT. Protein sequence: CASSALRQGRHTEAFF. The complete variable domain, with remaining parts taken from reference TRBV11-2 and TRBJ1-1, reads EAGVAQSPRYKIIEKRQSVAFWCNPISGHATLYWYQQILGQGPKLLIQFQNNGVVDDSQLPKDRFSAERLKGVDSTLKIQPAKLEDSAVYLCASSALRQGRHTEAFFGQGTRLTVV.

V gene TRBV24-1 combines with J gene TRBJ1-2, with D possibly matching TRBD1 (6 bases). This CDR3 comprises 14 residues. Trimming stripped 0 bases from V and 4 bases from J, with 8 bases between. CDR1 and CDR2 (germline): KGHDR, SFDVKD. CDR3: CATSDLGRGYGYTF. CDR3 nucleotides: TGTGCCACCAGTGATTTGGGCAGGGGCTATGGCTACACCTTC.

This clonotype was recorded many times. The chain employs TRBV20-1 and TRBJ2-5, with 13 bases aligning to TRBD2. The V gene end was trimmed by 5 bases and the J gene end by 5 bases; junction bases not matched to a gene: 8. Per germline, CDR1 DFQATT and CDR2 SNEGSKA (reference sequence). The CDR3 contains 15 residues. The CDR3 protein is CSAHPGLAGSETQYF. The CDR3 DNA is TGCAGTGCTCATCCGGGACTAGCGGGATCCGAGACCCAGTACTTC.

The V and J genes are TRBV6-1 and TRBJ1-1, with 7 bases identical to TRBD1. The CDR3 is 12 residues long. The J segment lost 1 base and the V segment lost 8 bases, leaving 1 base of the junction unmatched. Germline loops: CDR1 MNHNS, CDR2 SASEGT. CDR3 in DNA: TGTGCCAGCCGGACAGGGAACACTGAAGCTTTCTTT. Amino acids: CASRTGNTEAFF.

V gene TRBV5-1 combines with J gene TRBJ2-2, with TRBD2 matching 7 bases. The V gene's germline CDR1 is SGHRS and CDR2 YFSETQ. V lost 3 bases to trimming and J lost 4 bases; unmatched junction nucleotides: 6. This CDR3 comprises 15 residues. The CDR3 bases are TGCGCCAGCAGCTCCGGACTAGTGAGCACCGGGGAGCTGTTTTTT. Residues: CASSSGLVSTGELFF.

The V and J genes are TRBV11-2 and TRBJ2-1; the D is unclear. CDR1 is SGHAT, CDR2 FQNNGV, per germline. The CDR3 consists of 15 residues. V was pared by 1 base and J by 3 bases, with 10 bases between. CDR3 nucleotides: TGTGCCAGCAGCTTAGGCGAGGTCCGCTACAATGAGCAGTTCTTC. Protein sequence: CASSLGEVRYNEQFF.

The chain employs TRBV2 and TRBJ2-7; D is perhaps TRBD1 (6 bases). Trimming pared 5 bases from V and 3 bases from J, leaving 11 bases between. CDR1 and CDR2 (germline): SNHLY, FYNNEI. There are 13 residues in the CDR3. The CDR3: CASSREQGYEQYV. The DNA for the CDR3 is TGTGCCAGCAGTAGAGAACAGGGCTACGAGCAGTACGTC.

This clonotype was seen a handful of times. CDR3 sequence reads: CASGLLGNTGELFF. CDR3 DNA sequence: TGTGCTAGTGGTTTGCTCGGGAACACCGGGGAGCTGTTTTTT. This chain connects TRBV12-5 to TRBJ2-2; D unresolved. The V gene lost 2 bases and the J gene lost 1 base, with 5 bases spanning the gap. The CDR3 is 14 residues long. The germline V gene has CDR1 LGHNT and CDR2 FRNRAP.

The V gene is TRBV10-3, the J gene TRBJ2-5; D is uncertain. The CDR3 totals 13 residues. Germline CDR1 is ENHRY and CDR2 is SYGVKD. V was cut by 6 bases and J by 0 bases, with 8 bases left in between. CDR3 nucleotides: TGTGCCATCAGAGGACGGAACCAAGAGACCCAGTACTTC. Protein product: CAIRGRNQETQYF.

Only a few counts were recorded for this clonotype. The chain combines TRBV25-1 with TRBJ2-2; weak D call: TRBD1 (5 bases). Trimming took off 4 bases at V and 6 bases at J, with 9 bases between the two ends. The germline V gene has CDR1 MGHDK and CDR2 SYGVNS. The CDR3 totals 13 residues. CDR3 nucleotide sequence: TGTGCCAGCAGTGCAGGGTACCCCGGGGAGCTGTTTTTT. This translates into CASSAGYPGELFF.

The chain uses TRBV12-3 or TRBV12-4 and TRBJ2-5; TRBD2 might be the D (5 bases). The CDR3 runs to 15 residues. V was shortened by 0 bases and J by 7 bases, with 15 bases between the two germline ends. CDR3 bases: TGTGCCAGCAGTTTAGCAGCGGCCCTTTTGGTGACCCAGTACTTC. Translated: CASSLAAALLVTQYF.

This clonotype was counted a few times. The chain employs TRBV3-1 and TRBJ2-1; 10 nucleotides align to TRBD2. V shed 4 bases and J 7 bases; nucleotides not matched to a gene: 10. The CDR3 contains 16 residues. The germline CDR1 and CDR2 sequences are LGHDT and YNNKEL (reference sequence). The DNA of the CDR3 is TGTGCCAGCAGCCCCATCGGAGCGGGAGGGGTAAATGAGCAGTTCTTC. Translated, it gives CASSPIGAGGVNEQFF.

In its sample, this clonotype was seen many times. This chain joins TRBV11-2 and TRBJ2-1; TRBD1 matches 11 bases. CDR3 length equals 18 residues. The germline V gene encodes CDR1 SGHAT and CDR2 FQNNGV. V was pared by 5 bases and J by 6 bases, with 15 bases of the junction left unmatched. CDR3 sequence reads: CASSVRDRGDLSVNEQFF. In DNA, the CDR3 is TGTGCCAGCAGCGTCCGGGACAGGGGGGATCTTTCTGTCAATGAGCAGTTCTTC. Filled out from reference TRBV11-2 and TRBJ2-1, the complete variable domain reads EAGVAQSPRYKIIEKRQSVAFWCNPISGHATLYWYQQILGQGPKLLIQFQNNGVVDDSQLPKDRFSAERLKGVDSTLKIQPAKLEDSAVYLCASSVRDRGDLSVNEQFFGPGTRLTVL.

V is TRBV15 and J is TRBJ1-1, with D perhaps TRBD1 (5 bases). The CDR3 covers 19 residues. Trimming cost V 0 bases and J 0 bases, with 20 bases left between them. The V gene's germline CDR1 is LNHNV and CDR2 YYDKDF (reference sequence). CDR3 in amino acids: CATSRDLRGSGMMNTEAFF. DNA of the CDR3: TGTGCCACCAGCAGAGATCTCCGGGGGTCGGGAATGATGAACACTGAAGCTTTCTTT.

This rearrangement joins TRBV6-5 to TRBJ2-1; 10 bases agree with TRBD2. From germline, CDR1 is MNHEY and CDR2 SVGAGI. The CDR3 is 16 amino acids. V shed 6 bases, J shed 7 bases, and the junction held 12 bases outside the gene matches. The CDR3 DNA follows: TGTGCCAGCAGAACCCTACTAGCGGGAAATAGGAATGAGCAGTTCTTC. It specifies CASRTLLAGNRNEQFF.

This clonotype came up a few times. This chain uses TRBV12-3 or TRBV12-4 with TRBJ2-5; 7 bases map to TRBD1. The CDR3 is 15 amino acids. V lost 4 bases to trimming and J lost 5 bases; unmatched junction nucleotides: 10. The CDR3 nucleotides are TGTGCCAGCAGTTACCAAGGACAGGCCGTTGAGACCCAGTACTTC. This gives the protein CASSYQGQAVETQYF.